The source of this T cell receptor beta chain is a study of T-cell memory formation after mild COVID-19. In the study overall: The two donors had largely donor-specific TCR clusters. General observations from the study: Mostly located in CM and EM were contracting CD4+ clones, with contracting CD8+ clones located in EMRA. SARS-CoV-2 specificity was not confirmed for second-wave clones peaking on day 37.

With constant-segment primers, 5'RACE yielded cDNA libraries of TCR alpha and TCR beta that carried sample barcodes and UMIs. Each CDR3 protein is one row after TCRdb ran MiXCR on the 5' RACE reads. This table holds under 90,000 distinct CDR3 sequences, roughly 13% found once. This clonotype appeared a few times. Its antigen is not known. Material: PBMCs or a T cell subset sorted from them (not recorded which). This receptor was identified in an adult woman who had mild COVID-19 (a few samples of this study predate the infection). Cell type and time point are not known.

CDR3 loop: CASSPIGAGGETQYF. The CDR3 coding sequence is TGTGCCAGCAGCCCCATCGGGGCGGGTGGAGAGACCCAGTACTTC. This chain links TRBV12-3 or TRBV12-4 with TRBJ2-5; D might be TRBD1 or TRBD2, each matching 5 bases. This CDR3 is 15 amino acids long. Between the trimmed V and J ends, which lost 6 bases and 4 bases, there was a span of 18 bases.